This TCR beta chain was profiled in a study of human T cells and chemical hapten exposure. As for the study in general: In the roughly 24-week study, patients were dosed weekly with diphenylcyclopropenone on the scalp throughout. Largely, small differences in pooled library volume made per-sample TCR yields vary.

Time point specified: patch test 1, 2 weeks after DPC sensitization. Treatment meaning: therapeutic diphenylcyclopropenone sensitization with weekly scalp DPC. Unique molecular identifiers were attached to individual cDNA molecules during library preparation. TCRdb reprocessed the RACE reads with MiXCR, giving one entry per CDR3 protein. The table records 180,000 or so distinct CDR3 sequences, roughly 15% of them present only once. For this clonotype: Its cognate antigen is unknown.

Trimming shortened V by 5 bases and J by 2 bases, and 6 bases separated the two germline ends. The CDR3 contains 13 residues. Germline loops: CDR1 SGHTA, CDR2 FQGNSA. Regarding the study as a whole: TCRs at high frequency, those above 1 in 1000, did not change with DPC sensitization.

The chain carries TRBV7-2 and TRBJ2-2, with unresolved D. This receptor was identified in a woman in her thirties with alopecia areata. Some clones in this sample may be carry-over from other donors' samples. Sequences were derived from whole blood, sampled in connection with sensitization to the hapten diphenylcyclopropenone (DPC). The DNA for the CDR3 is TGTGCCAGCAGCACCTTTAACACCGGGGAGCTGTTTTTT. It translates to CASSTFNTGELFF.